A selection of T cell receptor beta chains follows, all from one sample in a study of blood T cell repertoires in COVID-19. Sequenced by immunoSEQ multiplex PCR; TCRdb stores in-frame clones only, minus some. The repertoire has approximately 220,000 clones, more than 75% of them found once; the top ten carry 6.2%. The sample consisted of peripheral blood. The source of these receptors is a man in his fifties or sixties who had recovered from COVID-19. Both conserved end residues are part of each CDR3. D genes are given only for firm matches. Not every row has a clone size; where given, it reads once, few, many or a size class.

J	D	size	V	DNA	CDR3
TRBJ1-2	NA	NA	TRBV19	TGTGCCAGTAGTAGCGGAAGAGGGAACCCCTCCTTTAGCTACACCTTC	CASSSGRGNPSFSYTF
TRBJ1-1	NA	NA	TRBV5-1	TGCGCCAGCAGCTTGGGCCTACAGGGAACGACGAACACTGAAGCTTTCTTT	CASSLGLQGTTNTEAFF
TRBJ1-3	NA	NA	TRBV29-1	TGCAGCGTTTCCAGCGCGATTGGAAACACCATATATTTT	CSVSSAIGNTIYF
TRBJ2-1	TRBD2	NA	TRBV2	TGTGCCAGCAGCCTTGGACTAGCGGGAGGAAAGAATGAGCAGTTCTTC	CASSLGLAGGKNEQFF
TRBJ1-1	NA	NA	TRBV7-9	TGTGCCAGCAGCTTATCGACAGACCCGAACACTGAAGCTTTCTTT	CASSLSTDPNTEAFF
TRBJ2-1	TRBD2	NA	TRBV28	TGTGCCAGCAGCCCTAGACTAGCGGGAGTAAGTATGGCGGCCAATGAGCAGTTCTTC	CASSPRLAGVSMAANEQFF
TRBJ1-3	NA	NA	TRBV27	TGTGCCAGCAGTTTATCAGCAGCGAGCTCTGGAAACACCATATATTTT	CASSLSAASSGNTIYF
TRBJ2-3	TRBD1	NA	TRBV11-1	TGTGCCAGCAGCGCCCTGGGACAGGGTATCGCAGATACGCAGTATTTT	CASSALGQGIADTQYF
TRBJ1-2	NA	NA	TRBV5-1	TGCGCCAGCAGCTTGTCTCTCGGCTATGGCTACACCTTC	CASSLSLGYGYTF
TRBJ1-2	NA	NA	TRBV24-1	TGTGCCACCAGTGGGAGAGACAGAGTCTATGGCTACACCTTC	CATSGRDRVYGYTF
TRBJ2-5	TRBD2	NA	TRBV30	TGTGCCTGGAGTACACATAGGACTAGCGGGAGAGAGACCCAGTACTTC	CAWSTHRTSGRETQYF
TRBJ1-3	NA	NA	TRBV30	TGTGCCTGGAGTGCGGAGACTCCTGGAAACACCATATATTTT	CAWSAETPGNTIYF
TRBJ2-3	NA	NA	TRBV28	TGTGCCAGCAGGGAGGTCCAGGGGACAGATACGCAGTATTTT	CASREVQGTDTQYF
TRBJ2-3	TRBD2	NA	TRBV6-2/TRBV6-3	TGTGCCAGCAGTTCGGGGGGGGCCCAAGCTACGCAGTATTTT	CASSSGGAQATQYF
TRBJ1-1	NA	NA	TRBV20-1	TGCAGTGCAAGGGGGGGCACTGAAGCTTTCTTT	CSARGGTEAFF
TRBJ1-3	NA	NA	TRBV2	TGTGCCAGCAGTCGGACAGTAGACTCTGGAAACACCATATATTTT	CASSRTVDSGNTIYF
TRBJ1-5	TRBD1	NA	TRBV2	TGTGCCAGCAGTCACAGGGGCAGCAATCAGCCCCAGCATTTT	CASSHRGSNQPQHF
TRBJ2-1	TRBD2	NA	TRBV7-9	TGTGCCAGCAGCACCCTAGCGGGGGCCTACAATGAGCAGTTCTTC	CASSTLAGAYNEQFF
TRBJ2-7	TRBD1	NA	TRBV25-1	TGTGCCAGCAGCCCAAACAGGGGATTCAGGTACGAGCAGTACTTC	CASSPNRGFRYEQYF
TRBJ2-7	NA	NA	TRBV6-5	TGTGCCAGCAGACCACAGAACTACAGGTCCTACGAGCAGTACTTC	CASRPQNYRSYEQYF
TRBJ2-1	NA	NA	TRBV30	TGTGCCTGGAGTGTATTAAAGCGGCCAAACAATGAGCAGTTCTTC	CAWSVLKRPNNEQFF
TRBJ2-1	NA	NA	TRBV23-1	TGCGCCAGCAGTCAATCGCCGGGTTTGGAGCAGTTCTTC	CASSQSPGLEQFF
TRBJ1-2	NA	NA	TRBV28	TGTGCCAGCAGACGACAGGTTAACTATGGCTACACCTTC	CASRRQVNYGYTF
TRBJ1-1	TRBD1	NA	TRBV7-9	TGTGCCAGCAGCCAACAGGGGGAAGCTTTCTTT	CASSQQGEAFF
TRBJ2-2	TRBD1	NA	TRBV6-4	TGTGCCAGCAGTGAGGGGGACAGGGGGATCGTCACCGGGGAGCTGTTTTTT	CASSEGDRGIVTGELFF
TRBJ2-3	TRBD2	NA	TRBV19	TGTGCCAGTAGTTCTAGCGGGGGCCGTAGTCCGACTAGCACAGATACGCAGTATTTT	CASSSSGGRSPTSTDTQYF
TRBJ1-2	TRBD1	NA	TRBV19	TGTGCCAGTAGTTCCACCGGGGGACAGACTTCTGGCTACACCTTC	CASSSTGGQTSGYTF
TRBJ2-1	TRBD2	NA	TRBV5-1	TGCGCCAGCAGCTTCACGGGGGGATCAGCGGGAGCCTCCTACAATGAGCAGTTCTTC	CASSFTGGSAGASYNEQFF
TRBJ1-1	TRBD1	NA	TRBV2	TGTGCCAGCAGTCGACAGGGTTCCACTGAAGCTTTCTTT	CASSRQGSTEAFF
TRBJ1-2	NA	once	TRBV3-1/TRBV3-2	TGTGCCAGCAGCCAAGTACAGGGATGGGGCTACACCTTC	CASSQVQGWGYTF
TRBJ2-1	TRBD2	NA	TRBV5-1	TGCGCCAGCAGCTTGGCAGTAGCGGGAGCCTACAATGAGCAGTTCTTC	CASSLAVAGAYNEQFF
TRBJ2-7	TRBD1	NA	TRBV27	TGTGCCAGCAGTTTGACAGGGATGGTTGTTGAATACGAGCAGTACTTC	CASSLTGMVVEYEQYF
TRBJ2-3	NA	NA	TRBV19	TGTGCCAGTAGTATATCGAGCGCAGATACGCAGTATTTT	CASSISSADTQYF
TRBJ2-7	NA	NA	TRBV19	TGTGCCAGTAGCTTTCAGGCTACCTACGAGCAGTACTTC	CASSFQATYEQYF
TRBJ2-7	NA	NA	TRBV7-3	TGTGCCAGCAGCTTGGTAACAGACGGCGAGCAGTACTTC	CASSLVTDGEQYF
TRBJ1-1	TRBD1	few	TRBV9	TGTGCCAGCAGCGTAACACCAGGGGGCGATTTTACTGAAGCTTTCTTT	CASSVTPGGDFTEAFF
TRBJ1-5	NA	NA	TRBV11-2	TGTGCCAGCAGCTTAGGCCGACAGGGCAATCAGCCCCAGCATTTT	CASSLGRQGNQPQHF
TRBJ2-1	TRBD2	NA	TRBV7-3	TGTGCCAGCAGCCCTTCCGGGACTAGAGGGTCCTACAATGAGCAGTTCTTC	CASSPSGTRGSYNEQFF
TRBJ2-7	TRBD1	NA	TRBV5-1	TGCGCCAGCAAAGGACAGGGAGTCTCCTACGAGCAGTACTTC	CASKGQGVSYEQYF
TRBJ1-2	NA	NA	TRBV28	TGTGCCAGCAGTTCACCAGGAGGAATCAACTATGGCTACACCTTC	CASSSPGGINYGYTF
TRBJ1-1	NA	NA	TRBV6-5	TGTGCCAGCAGCCCACCCCGGGGGGGGAATGCTTTCTTT	CASSPPRGGNAFF
TRBJ1-3	TRBD1	NA	TRBV24-1	TGTGCCACCAGTGATTCAGGGGGCACTTGGAACACCATATATTTT	CATSDSGGTWNTIYF